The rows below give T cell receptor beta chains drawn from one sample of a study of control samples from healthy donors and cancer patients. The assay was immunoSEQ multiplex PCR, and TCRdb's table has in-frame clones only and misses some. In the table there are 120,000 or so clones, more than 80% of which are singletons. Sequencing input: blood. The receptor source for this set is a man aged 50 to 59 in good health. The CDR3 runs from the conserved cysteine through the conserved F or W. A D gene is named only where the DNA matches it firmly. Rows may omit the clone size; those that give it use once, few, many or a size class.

TGTGCCAGCAGTTCCCGTGGGGGGGAGACCCAGTACTTC | CASSSRGGETQYF | . | TRBV2 | . | TRBJ2-5
TGTGCCATCAGTGCAGGAGAGACCCAGTACTTC | CAISAGETQYF | . | TRBV10-3 | . | TRBJ2-5
TGTGCCAGCAGCGTAGCCGGGACGTCTGCCTACGAGCAGTACTTC | CASSVAGTSAYEQYF | . | TRBV9 | . | TRBJ2-7
TGTGCCAGTAGTATAGTTCCGACAGCGTCTGAAGCTTTCTTT | CASSIVPTASEAFF | . | TRBV19 | . | TRBJ1-1
TGCGCCAGCAGCTTGGCCTTCAGTCTCTTCGCCAAAAACATTCAGTACTTC | CASSLAFSLFAKNIQYF | once | TRBV5-1 | . | TRBJ2-4
TGTGCCAGCAGTTTAACGCCAGAGGGATTTCTGTTTTTT | CASSLTPEGFLFF | . | TRBV12-3/TRBV12-4 | . | TRBJ1-4
TGTGCCAGCAGCCAGAAGGTGGATCAGCCCCAGCATTTT | CASSQKVDQPQHF | . | TRBV3-1/TRBV3-2 | . | TRBJ1-5
TGTGCCAGCAGTATTGACAGCTACAATGAGCAGTTCTTC | CASSIDSYNEQFF | once | TRBV6-6 | . | TRBJ2-1
TGTGCCAGCAGCCTACAGCCTGGCACAGATACGCAGTATTTT | CASSLQPGTDTQYF | . | TRBV14 | . | TRBJ2-3
TGCGCCAGCAGCCAAGCGCTGGGGAACAATCAGCCCCAGCATTTT | CASSQALGNNQPQHF | . | TRBV4-1 | . | TRBJ1-5
TGCGCCAGCAGCCACCCACGGGGGTTAGGAACGCAGTATTTT | CASSHPRGLGTQYF | . | TRBV4-1 | . | TRBJ2-3
TGCGCCAGCACGGACGGGCAGGGTTCCCAAGAGACCCAGTACTTC | CASTDGQGSQETQYF | . | TRBV5-1 | . | TRBJ2-5
TGTGCCAGCTCGCTGGCAGATACGCAGTATTTT | CASSLADTQYF | . | TRBV18 | . | TRBJ2-3
TGTGCCTGGAGCAGAGGGTTGAATAAGCAGGATCAGCCCCAGCATTTT | CAWSRGLNKQDQPQHF | . | TRBV30 | . | TRBJ1-5
TGTGCCAGCAGCTTGCTAGGGTCAGGGACGCAGTATTTT | CASSLLGSGTQYF | . | TRBV3-1/TRBV3-2 | . | TRBJ2-3
TGTGCCAGCAGCCCAGGGGGGGTTTCAAGGAGCTCCTACGAGCAGTACTTC | CASSPGGVSRSSYEQYF | . | TRBV11-2 | . | TRBJ2-7
TGTGCCAGCAGTTTTGCAGGGGGCTACGAGCAGTACTTC | CASSFAGGYEQYF | . | TRBV27 | TRBD1 | TRBJ2-7
TGTGCCAGCAGCGCCGGACAGGGGATTATGAACACTGAAGCTTTCTTT | CASSAGQGIMNTEAFF | . | TRBV9 | TRBD1 | TRBJ1-1
TGTGCCAGCAGATTCGGGATGGGGGTCGACTACGGGGAGCTGTTTTTT | CASRFGMGVDYGELFF | . | TRBV27 | . | TRBJ2-2
TGTGCCAGCAGTTCGGCCGGACAGGGCCATCAGCCCCAGCATTTT | CASSSAGQGHQPQHF | . | TRBV28 | TRBD1 | TRBJ1-5
TGTGCCAGCAACTACTATCAGGGCAATCAGCCCCAGCATTTT | CASNYYQGNQPQHF | few | TRBV6-6 | . | TRBJ1-5
TGTGCCAGCAGTGGGGGGCCCGGAAACACCATATATTTT | CASSGGPGNTIYF | . | TRBV2 | . | TRBJ1-3
TGTGCCAGCAGCGGGCGGACCAGTGGCACCGGAAACACCATATATTTT | CASSGRTSGTGNTIYF | . | TRBV9 | . | TRBJ1-3
TGTGCCTGGAGCAACAAGGGGACTAGCGGGGGATATGAGCAGTTCTTC | CAWSNKGTSGGYEQFF | few | TRBV30 | TRBD2 | TRBJ2-1
TGTGCCAGCAGCGTAGGGGGACAGCCTACAGATACGCAGTATTTT | CASSVGGQPTDTQYF | . | TRBV9 | TRBD1 | TRBJ2-3
TGTGCCAGCAGCTTGGAGGTTCGCTCTGGAAACACCATATATTTT | CASSLEVRSGNTIYF | . | TRBV5-6 | . | TRBJ1-3
TGCGCCAGCAGCCAAGACAGGGTGGGAAACACCATATATTTT | CASSQDRVGNTIYF | . | TRBV4-3 | . | TRBJ1-3
TGTGCCAGCAGCCGCGCTGGGGTTCTCAGCTCCCTCTACGAGCAGTACTTC | CASSRAGVLSSLYEQYF | . | TRBV3-1/TRBV3-2 | . | TRBJ2-7
TGTGCCAGCAGTGACAGGGCGGGGGGGTACGAGCAGTACTTC | CASSDRAGGYEQYF | . | TRBV2 | TRBD2 | TRBJ2-7
TGTGCCAGCAGCTCCTCTTTACTAGCGGGGGGACGCACAGATACGCAGTATTTT | CASSSSLLAGGRTDTQYF | . | TRBV7-2 | TRBD2 | TRBJ2-3
TGTGCCAGCAGTTACTCTCGCCTCAAAGCTAACTATGGCTACACCTTC | CASSYSRLKANYGYTF | . | TRBV6-5 | . | TRBJ1-2
TGTGCCAGCAGCTTACCGGGGGTGGGAACTGAAGCTTTCTTT | CASSLPGVGTEAFF | once | TRBV13 | . | TRBJ1-1
TGTGCCAGCAGCCTAGACAGGGACAATTCACCCCTCCACTTT | CASSLDRDNSPLHF | . | TRBV5-4 | TRBD1 | TRBJ1-6